This T cell receptor beta chain was documented in a study of cytomegalovirus exposure and HLA in healthy donors. Study-level points and caveats: When analyzed later, the rates of TCR association showed variation by HLA locus, with DRB1 the most and HLA-C the fewest. In a later analysis, a missense DCLRE1C variant was linked to TCR beta V- and J-gene trimming. The study had only CMV serostatus as immune exposure information. Many donors shared some public TCRs, even though most TCR sequences were rare.

The PCR contained 60 Vbeta and 13 Jbeta primers. Generated by immunoSEQ multiplex PCR, the TCRdb table keeps only in-frame clones and is missing some. Of 120,000 or so clones listed, 55% to 75% are singletons. The germline V and J ends were trimmed by 0 bases and 5 bases, with 9 bases remaining between them. This CDR3 is 15 amino acids long. Per germline, CDR1 SGDLS and CDR2 YYNGEE. Note on this clone: Its antigen remains unidentified.

Sequencing was performed on PBMCs. This receptor was obtained from a man between 25 and 39 years old in good health and CMV-seronegative. The rearrangement uses TRBV9 and TRBJ1-6; possible D gene TRBD1, 5 bases. As DNA, the CDR3 is TGTGCCAGCAGCGTAGGCGGGACCAATAATTCACCCCTCCACTTT. It encodes CASSVGGTNNSPLHF.